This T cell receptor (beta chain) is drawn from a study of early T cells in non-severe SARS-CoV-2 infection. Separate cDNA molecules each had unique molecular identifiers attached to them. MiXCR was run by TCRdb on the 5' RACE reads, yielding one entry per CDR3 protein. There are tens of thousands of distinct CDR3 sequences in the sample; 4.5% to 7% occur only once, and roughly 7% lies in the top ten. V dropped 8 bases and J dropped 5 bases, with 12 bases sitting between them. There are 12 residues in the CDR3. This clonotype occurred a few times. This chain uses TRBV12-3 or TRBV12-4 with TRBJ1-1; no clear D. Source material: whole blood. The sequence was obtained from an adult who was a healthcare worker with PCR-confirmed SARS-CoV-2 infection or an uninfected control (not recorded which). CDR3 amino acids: CASQVGLTEAFF. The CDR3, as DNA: TGTGCCAGCCAAGTCGGGCTTACTGAAGCTTTCTTT.